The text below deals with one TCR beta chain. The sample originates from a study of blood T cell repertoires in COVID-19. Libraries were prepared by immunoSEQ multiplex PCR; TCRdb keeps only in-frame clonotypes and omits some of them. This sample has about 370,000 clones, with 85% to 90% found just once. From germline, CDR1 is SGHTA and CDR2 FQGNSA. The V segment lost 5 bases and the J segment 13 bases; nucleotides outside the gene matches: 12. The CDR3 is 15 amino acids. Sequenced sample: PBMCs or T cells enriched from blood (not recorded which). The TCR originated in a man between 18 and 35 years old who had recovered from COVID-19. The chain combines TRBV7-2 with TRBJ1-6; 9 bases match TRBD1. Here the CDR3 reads CASSRTGDTKGPLHF. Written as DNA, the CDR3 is TGTGCCAGCAGCCGGACAGGGGATACAAAAGGGCCCCTCCACTTT. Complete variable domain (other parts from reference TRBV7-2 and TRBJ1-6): GAGVSQSPSNKVTEKGKDVELRCDPISGHTALYWYRQSLGQGLEFLIYFQGNSAPDKSGLPSDRFSAERTGGSVSTLTIQRTQQEDSAVYLCASSRTGDTKGPLHFGNGTRLTVT.